This entry lists 2 T cell receptor beta chains sequenced from one sample in a study of circulating and synovial CD4+ cells in juvenile arthritis. Sequencing used immunoSEQ multiplex PCR; TCRdb keeps in-frame clones, though not all of them. The table has some 30,000 clones, approximately 92% seen once; the top ten hold 2.5% to 3%. Sequenced material: CD4+ T cells from blood. The receptors were sampled from a human donor with juvenile idiopathic arthritis.

The chain recombines TRBV25-1 with TRBJ1-1, with 7 bases that match TRBD1. The CDR3 loop spans 16 amino acids. V lost 7 bases to trimming and J lost 5 bases; unmatched junction nucleotides: 16. Germline V gene sequence: CDR1 MGHDK, CDR2 SYGVNS. This chain's CDR3 is CASTRTGQFRGTEAFF. CDR3 coding DNA: TGTGCCAGCACCCGTACAGGCCAGTTCAGGGGGACTGAAGCTTTCTTT.

This clone was detected only once. This sequence joins TRBV6-1 and TRBJ2-7; TRBD1 agrees at 8 bases. The CDR3 totals 15 residues. Germline CDR1 reads MNHNS; CDR2 reads SASEGT. After removal of 9 bases from V and 6 bases from J, the junction contained 16 bases not matched to a gene. The CDR3 reads CASTKRGRGPIEQYF. The CDR3 nucleotides are TGTGCCAGTACCAAAAGGGGCAGGGGGCCGATCGAGCAGTACTTC.